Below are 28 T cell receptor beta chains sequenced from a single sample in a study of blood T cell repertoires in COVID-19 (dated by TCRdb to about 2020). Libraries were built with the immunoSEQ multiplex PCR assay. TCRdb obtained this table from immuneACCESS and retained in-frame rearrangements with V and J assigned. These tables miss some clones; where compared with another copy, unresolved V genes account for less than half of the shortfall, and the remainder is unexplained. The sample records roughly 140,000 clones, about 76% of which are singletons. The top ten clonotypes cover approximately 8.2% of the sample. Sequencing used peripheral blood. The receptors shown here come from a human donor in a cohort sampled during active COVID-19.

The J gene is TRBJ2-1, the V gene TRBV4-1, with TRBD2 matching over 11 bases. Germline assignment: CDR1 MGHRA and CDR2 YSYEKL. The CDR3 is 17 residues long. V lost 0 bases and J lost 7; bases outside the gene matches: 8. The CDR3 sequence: CASSQDSLAGGGNEQFF. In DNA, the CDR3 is TGCGCCAGCAGCCAAGATAGTCTAGCGGGAGGCGGGAATGAGCAGTTCTTC.

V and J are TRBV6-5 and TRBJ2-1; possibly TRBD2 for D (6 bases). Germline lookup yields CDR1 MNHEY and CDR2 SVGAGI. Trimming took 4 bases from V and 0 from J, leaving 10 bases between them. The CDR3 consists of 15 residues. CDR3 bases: TGTGCCAGCAGTTTGGGAGGAGCCTCCTACAATGAGCAGTTCTTC. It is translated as CASSLGGASYNEQFF.

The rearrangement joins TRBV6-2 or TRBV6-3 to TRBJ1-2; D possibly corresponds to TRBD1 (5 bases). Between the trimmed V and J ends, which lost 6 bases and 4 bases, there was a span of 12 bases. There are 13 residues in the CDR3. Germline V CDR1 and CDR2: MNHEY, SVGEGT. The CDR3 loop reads CASSSQGGYGYTF. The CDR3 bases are TGTGCCAGCAGCTCTCAGGGCGGCTATGGCTACACCTTC.

The CDR3 DNA is TGTGCCAGTACGAGTGGTAGAGCGGGAGAAGCTTCCTACGAGCAGTACTTC. This encodes CASTSGRAGEASYEQYF. This rearrangement joins TRBV19 to TRBJ2-7; 8 nucleotides match TRBD2. The CDR3 extends over 17 amino acids. Per germline, CDR1 LNHDA and CDR2 SQIVND (reference sequence). The V and J ends lost 7 bases and 1 base, in that order; junction bases with no gene match: 15.

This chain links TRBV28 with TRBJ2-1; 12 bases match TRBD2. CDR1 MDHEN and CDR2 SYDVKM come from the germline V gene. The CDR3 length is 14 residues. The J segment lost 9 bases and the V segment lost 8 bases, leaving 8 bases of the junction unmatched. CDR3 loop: CASRPGLAGGEQFF. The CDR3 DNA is TGTGCCAGCCGGCCGGGACTAGCGGGCGGTGAGCAGTTCTTC.

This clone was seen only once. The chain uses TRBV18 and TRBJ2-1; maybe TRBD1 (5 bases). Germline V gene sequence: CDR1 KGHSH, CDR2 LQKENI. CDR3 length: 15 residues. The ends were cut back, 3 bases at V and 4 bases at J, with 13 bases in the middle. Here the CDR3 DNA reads TGTGCCAGCTCACCCACTCAGGGCCCTTACAATGAGCAGTTCTTC. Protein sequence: CASSPTQGPYNEQFF.

The CDR3 DNA is TGTGCCAGCAGCTTGGAGGCAGGCTGGGACACACAAGCTTTCTTT. This codes for CASSLEAGWDTQAFF. The chain links TRBV5-4 to TRBJ1-1; D may be TRBD1 (6 bases). This CDR3 region has 15 residues. V was clipped by 0 bases and J by 9 bases, with 18 bases between them. CDR1 is SGHNT and CDR2 is YYREEE in the germline V gene (reference sequence).

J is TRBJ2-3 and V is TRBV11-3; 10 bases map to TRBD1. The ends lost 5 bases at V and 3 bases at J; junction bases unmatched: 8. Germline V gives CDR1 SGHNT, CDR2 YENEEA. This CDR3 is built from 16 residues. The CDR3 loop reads CASSPRAGQGTDTQYF. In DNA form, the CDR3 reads TGTGCCAGCAGCCCAAGGGCGGGACAGGGGACAGATACGCAGTATTTT.

The CDR3 reads CASSLRATSGRSYNEQFF. As DNA, the CDR3 is TGTGCCAGCAGCTTACGGGCGACTAGCGGGAGGTCTTACAATGAGCAGTTCTTC. The chain combines TRBV7-3 with TRBJ2-1, with 13 bases fitting TRBD2. The ends lost 2 bases at V and 4 bases at J; junction bases unmatched: 8. The CDR3 contains 18 residues. Germline V lookup: CDR1 SGHTA, CDR2 FQGTGA.

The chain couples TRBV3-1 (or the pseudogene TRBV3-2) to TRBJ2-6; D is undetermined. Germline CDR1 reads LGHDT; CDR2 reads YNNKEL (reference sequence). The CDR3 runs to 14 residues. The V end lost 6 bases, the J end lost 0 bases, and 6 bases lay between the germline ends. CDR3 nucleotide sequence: TGTGCCAGCAGACACTACTCTGGGGCCAACGTCCTGACTTTC. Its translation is CASRHYSGANVLTF.

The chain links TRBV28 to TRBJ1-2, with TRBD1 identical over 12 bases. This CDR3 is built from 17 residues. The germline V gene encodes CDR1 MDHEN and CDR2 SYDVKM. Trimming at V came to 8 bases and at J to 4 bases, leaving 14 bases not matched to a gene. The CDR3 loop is CASAETGTGGAIYGYTF. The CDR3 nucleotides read TGTGCCAGCGCGGAAACCGGGACAGGGGGCGCGATCTATGGCTACACCTTC.

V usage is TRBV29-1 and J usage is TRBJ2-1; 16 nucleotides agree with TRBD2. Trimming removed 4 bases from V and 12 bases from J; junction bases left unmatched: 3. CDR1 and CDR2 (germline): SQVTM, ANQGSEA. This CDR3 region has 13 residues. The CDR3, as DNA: TGCAGCGTTGTCGGGACTAGCGGGAGGGGGCAGTTCTTC. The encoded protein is CSVVGTSGRGQFF.

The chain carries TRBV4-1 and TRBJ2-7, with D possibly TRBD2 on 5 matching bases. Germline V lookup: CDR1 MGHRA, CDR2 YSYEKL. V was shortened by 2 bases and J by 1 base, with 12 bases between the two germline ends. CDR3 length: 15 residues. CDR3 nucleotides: TGCGCCAGCAGCCAACAGACACGGGGATCCTACGAGCAGTACTTC. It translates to CASSQQTRGSYEQYF.

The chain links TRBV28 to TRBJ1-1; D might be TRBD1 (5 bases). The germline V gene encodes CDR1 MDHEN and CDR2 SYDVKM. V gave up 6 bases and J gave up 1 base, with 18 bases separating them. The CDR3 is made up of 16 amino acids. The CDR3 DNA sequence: TGTGCCAGCAGGCACACGACAGTTTTAGAGAACACTGAAGCTTTCTTT. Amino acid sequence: CASRHTTVLENTEAFF.

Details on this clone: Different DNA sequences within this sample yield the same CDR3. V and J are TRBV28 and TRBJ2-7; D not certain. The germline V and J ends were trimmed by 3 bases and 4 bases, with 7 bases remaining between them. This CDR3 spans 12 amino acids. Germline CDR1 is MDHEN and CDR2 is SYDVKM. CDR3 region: CASSLSGYEQYF. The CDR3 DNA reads TGTGCCAGCAGTTTGTCAGGTTACGAGCAGTACTTC.

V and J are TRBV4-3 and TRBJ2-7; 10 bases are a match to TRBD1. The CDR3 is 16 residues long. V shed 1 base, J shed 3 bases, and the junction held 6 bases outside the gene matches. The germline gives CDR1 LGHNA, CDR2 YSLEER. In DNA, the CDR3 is TGCGCCAGCAGCCAAGTTGCCGGGACAGGGGACTACGAGCAGTACTTC. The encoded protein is CASSQVAGTGDYEQYF.

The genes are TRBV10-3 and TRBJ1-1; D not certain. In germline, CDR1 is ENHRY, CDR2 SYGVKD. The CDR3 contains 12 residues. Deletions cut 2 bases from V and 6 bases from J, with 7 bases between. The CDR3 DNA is TGTGCCATCAGTGAGCGTAACTCTGAAGCTTTCTTT. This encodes CAISERNSEAFF.

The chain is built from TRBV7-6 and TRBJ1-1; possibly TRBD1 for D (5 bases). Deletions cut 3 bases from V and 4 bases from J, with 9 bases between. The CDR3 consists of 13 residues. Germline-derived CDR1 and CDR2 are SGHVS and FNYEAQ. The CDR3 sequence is CASSFQGGTEAFF. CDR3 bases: TGTGCCAGCAGCTTTCAGGGAGGCACTGAAGCTTTCTTT.

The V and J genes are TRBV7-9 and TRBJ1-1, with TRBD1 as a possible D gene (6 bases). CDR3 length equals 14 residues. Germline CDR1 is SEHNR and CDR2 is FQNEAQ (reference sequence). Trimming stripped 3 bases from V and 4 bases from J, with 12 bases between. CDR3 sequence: CASSFTDRGTEAFF. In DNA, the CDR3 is TGTGCCAGCAGCTTCACGGACAGAGGCACTGAAGCTTTCTTT.

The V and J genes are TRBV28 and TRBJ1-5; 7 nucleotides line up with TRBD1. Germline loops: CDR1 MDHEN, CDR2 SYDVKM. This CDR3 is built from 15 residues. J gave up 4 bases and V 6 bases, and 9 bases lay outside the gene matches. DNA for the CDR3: TGTGCCAGCAGGTCCCCAGACAGGGCTAATCAGCCCCAGCATTTT. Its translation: CASRSPDRANQPQHF.

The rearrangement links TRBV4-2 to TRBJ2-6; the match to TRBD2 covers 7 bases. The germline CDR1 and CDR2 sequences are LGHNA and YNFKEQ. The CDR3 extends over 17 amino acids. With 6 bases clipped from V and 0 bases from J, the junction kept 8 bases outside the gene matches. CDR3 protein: CASSRPGGSSGANVLTF. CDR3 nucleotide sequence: TGTGCCAGCAGTCGTCCGGGAGGTAGCTCTGGGGCCAACGTCCTGACTTTC.

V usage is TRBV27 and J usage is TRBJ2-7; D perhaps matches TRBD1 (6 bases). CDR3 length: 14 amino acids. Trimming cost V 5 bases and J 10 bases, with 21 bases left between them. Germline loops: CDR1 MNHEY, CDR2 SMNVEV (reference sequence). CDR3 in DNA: TGTGCCAGCAGTCTACAAGAAACCGGGACAAGACAGTACTTC. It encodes CASSLQETGTRQYF.

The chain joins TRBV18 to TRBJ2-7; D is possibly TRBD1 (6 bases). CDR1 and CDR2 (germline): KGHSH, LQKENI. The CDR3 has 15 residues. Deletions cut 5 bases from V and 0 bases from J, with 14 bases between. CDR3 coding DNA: TGTGCCAGCTCAACGAACCGGGACAACTCCTACGAGCAGTACTTC. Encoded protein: CASSTNRDNSYEQYF.

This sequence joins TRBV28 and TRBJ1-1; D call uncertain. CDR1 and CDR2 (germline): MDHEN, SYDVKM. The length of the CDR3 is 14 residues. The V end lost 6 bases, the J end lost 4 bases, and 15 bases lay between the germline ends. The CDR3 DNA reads TGTGCCAGCAGCCGACCCGGGTCGAGCACTGAAGCTTTCTTT. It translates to CASSRPGSSTEAFF.

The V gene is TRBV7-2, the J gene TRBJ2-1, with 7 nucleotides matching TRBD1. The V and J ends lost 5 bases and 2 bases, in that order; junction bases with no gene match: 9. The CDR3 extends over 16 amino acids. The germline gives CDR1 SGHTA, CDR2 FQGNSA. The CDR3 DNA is TGTGCCAGCAGCGACGACAGGGTATTCGCCTACAATGAGCAGTTCTTC. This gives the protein CASSDDRVFAYNEQFF.

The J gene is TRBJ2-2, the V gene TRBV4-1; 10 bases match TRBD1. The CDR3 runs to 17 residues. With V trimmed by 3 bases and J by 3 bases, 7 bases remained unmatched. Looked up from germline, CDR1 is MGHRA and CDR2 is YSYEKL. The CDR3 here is CASSQDRGARDTGELFF. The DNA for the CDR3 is TGCGCCAGCAGCCAGGACAGGGGGGCTCGTGACACCGGGGAGCTGTTTTTT.

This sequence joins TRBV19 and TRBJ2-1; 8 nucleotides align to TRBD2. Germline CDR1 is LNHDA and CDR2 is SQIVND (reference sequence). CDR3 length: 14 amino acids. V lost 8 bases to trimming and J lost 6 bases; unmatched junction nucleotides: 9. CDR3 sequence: CASGGLEIRNEQFF. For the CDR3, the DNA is TGTGCCAGTGGGGGACTAGAGATTCGCAATGAGCAGTTCTTC.

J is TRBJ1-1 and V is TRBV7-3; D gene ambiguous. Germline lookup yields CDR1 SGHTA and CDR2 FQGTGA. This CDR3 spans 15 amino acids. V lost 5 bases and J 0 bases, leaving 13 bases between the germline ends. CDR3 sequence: CASSLGRGMNTEAFF. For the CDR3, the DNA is TGTGCCAGCAGCCTAGGTCGGGGAATGAACACTGAAGCTTTCTTT.